This T cell receptor beta chain is from a study of blood T cells in healthy people across ages. Study-level results: Leaving the PBMCs unsorted stopped any conclusive comparison of naive versus antigen-experienced cells. Getting older went along with TCR beta diversity per million T cells dropping roughly linearly.

As concerns this clonotype: Its cognate antigen is unknown.

Combining a sample-barcoded 5' primer with a J-beta primer mix, a second PCR ran for roughly 7 to 12 cycles. Using its own MiXCR run on the 5' RACE reads, TCRdb lists one record per CDR3 protein. The sample consists of 600,000 to 1,000,000 distinct CDR3 sequences, over 45% of them appearing once. Sequencing used blood. The TCR originated in a man aged 25 to 40 in good health.

DNA for the CDR3: TGCAGCGTGTCCCCGAGACAGGTTGGGGAGACCCAGTACTTC. Its translation: CSVSPRQVGETQYF. V usage is TRBV29-1 and J usage is TRBJ2-5; D may be TRBD1 (6 bases). V lost 6 bases and J 5 bases, leaving 19 bases between the germline ends. Germline V gene lookup returns CDR1 SQVTM and CDR2 ANQGSEA. The CDR3 totals 14 residues. The variable domain in full, completed from reference TRBV29-1 and TRBJ2-5, reads SAVISQKPSRDICQRGTSLTIQCQVDSQVTMMFWYRQQPGQSLTLIATANQGSEATYESGFVIDKFPISRPNLTFSTLTVSNMSPEDSSIYLCSVSPRQVGETQYFGPGTRLLVL.